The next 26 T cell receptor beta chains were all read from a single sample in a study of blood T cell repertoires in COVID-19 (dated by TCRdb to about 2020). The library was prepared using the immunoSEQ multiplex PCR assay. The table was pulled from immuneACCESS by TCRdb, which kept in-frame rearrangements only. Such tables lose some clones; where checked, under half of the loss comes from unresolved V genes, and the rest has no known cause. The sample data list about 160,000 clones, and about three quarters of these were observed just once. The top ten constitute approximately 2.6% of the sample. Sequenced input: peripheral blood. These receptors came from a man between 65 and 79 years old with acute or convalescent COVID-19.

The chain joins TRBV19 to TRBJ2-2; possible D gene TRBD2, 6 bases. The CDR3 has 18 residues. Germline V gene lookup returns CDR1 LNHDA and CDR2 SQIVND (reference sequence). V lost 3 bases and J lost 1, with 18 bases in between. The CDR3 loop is CASSILSGSPGNTGELFF. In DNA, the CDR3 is TGTGCCAGTAGTATTCTTAGCGGATCGCCGGGGAACACCGGGGAGCTGTTTTTT.

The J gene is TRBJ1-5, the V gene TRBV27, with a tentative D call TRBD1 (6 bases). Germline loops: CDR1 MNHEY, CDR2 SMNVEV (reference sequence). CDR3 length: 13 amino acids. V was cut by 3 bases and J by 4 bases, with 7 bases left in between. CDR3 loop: CASSFTGNQPQHF. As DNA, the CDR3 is TGTGCCAGCAGTTTTACAGGGAATCAGCCCCAGCATTTT.

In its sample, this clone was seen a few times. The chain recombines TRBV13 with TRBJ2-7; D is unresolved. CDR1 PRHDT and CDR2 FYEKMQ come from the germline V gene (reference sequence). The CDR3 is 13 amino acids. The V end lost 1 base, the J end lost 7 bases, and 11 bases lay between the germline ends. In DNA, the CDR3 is TGTGCCAGCAGCTTAGCCCCCGCCGCGGAGCAGTACTTC. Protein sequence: CASSLAPAAEQYF. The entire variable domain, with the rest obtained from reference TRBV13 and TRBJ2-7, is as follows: AAGVIQSPRHLIKEKRETATLKCYPIPRHDTVYWYQQGPGQDPQFLISFYEKMQSDKGSIPDRFSAQQFSDYHSELNMSSLELGDSALYFCASSLAPAAEQYFGPGTRLTVT.

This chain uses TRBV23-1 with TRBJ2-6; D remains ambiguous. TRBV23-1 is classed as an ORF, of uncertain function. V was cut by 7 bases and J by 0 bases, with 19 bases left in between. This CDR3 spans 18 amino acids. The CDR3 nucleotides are TGCGCCAGCACCTTAACAGAGTCAGTAATCTCTGGGGCCAACGTCCTGACTTTC. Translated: CASTLTESVISGANVLTF.

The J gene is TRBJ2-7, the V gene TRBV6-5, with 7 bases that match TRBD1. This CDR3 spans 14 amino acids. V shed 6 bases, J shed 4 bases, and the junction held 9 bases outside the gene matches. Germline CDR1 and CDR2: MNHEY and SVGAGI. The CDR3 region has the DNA TGTGCCAGCAGGCACCACAGGGGAGCTTACGAGCAGTACTTC. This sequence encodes CASRHHRGAYEQYF.

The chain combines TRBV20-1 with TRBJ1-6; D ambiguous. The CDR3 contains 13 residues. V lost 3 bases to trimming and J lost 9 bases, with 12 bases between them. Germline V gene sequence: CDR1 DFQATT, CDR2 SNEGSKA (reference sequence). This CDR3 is CSASLGRGSPLHF. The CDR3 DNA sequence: TGCAGTGCTAGTCTGGGTCGCGGTTCACCCCTCCACTTT.

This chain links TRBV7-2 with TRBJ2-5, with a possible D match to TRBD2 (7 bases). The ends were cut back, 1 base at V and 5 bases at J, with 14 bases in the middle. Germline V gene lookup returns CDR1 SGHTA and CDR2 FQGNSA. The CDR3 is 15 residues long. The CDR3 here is CASSLEYREGETQYF. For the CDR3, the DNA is TGTGCCAGCAGCTTAGAATACAGGGAGGGGGAGACCCAGTACTTC.

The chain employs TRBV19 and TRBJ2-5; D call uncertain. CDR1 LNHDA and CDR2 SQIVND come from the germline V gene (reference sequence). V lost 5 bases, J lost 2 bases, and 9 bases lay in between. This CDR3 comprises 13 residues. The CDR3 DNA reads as TGTGCCAGTAGTCCCTCAGGTCAAGAGACCCAGTACTTC. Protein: CASSPSGQETQYF.

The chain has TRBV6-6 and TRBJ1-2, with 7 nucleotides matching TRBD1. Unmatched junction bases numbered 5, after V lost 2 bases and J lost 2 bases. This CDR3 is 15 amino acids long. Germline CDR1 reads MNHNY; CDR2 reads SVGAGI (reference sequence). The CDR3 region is CASSYPLQGNYGYTF. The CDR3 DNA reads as TGTGCCAGCAGTTACCCGTTACAGGGGAACTATGGCTACACCTTC.

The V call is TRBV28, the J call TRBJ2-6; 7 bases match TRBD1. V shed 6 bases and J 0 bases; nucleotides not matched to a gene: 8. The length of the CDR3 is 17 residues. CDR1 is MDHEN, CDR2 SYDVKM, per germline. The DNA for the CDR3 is TGTGCCAGCAGCAGAATAGGGGGCGGCTCTGGGGCCAACGTCCTGACTTTC. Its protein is CASSRIGGGSGANVLTF.

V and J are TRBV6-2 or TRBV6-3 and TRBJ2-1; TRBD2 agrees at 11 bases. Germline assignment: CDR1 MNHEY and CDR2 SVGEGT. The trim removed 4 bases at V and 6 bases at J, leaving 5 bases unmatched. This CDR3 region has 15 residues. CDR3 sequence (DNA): TGTGCCAGCAGTTCGCTCGGACTAGCGGGCAATGAGCAGTTCTTC. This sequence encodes CASSSLGLAGNEQFF.

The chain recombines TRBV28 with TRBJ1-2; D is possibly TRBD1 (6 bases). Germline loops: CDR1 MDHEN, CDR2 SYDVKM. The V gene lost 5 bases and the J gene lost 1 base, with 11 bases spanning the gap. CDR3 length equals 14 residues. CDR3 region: CASSQGQFNYGYTF. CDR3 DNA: TGTGCCAGCAGTCAGGGGCAGTTTAACTATGGCTACACCTTC.

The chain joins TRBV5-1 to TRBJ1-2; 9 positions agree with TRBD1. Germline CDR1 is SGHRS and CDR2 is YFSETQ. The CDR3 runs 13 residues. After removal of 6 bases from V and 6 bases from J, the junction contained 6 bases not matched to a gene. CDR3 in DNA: TGCGCCAGCACACAACAGGGGGCGGATGGCTACACCTTC. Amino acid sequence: CASTQQGADGYTF.

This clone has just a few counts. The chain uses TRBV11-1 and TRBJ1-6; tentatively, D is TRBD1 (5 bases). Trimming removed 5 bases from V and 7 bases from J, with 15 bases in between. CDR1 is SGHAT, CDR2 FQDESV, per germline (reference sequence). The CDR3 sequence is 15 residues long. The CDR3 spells CASSPAGRLNSPLHF. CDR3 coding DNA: TGTGCCAGCAGCCCCGCGGGACGGCTGAATTCACCCCTCCACTTT.

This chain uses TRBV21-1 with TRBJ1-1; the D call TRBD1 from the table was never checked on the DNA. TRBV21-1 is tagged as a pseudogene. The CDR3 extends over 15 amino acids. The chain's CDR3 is CASSTTRRENTEAFF. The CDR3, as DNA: TGTGCCAGCAGCACAACCCGCAGGGAGAACACTGAAGCTTTCTTT.

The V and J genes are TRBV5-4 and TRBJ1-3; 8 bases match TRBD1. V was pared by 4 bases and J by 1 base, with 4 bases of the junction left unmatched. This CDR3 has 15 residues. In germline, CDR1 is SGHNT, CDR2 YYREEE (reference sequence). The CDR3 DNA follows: TGTGCCAGCAGCCGGGACAGGACTTCTGGAAACACCATATATTTT. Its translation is CASSRDRTSGNTIYF.

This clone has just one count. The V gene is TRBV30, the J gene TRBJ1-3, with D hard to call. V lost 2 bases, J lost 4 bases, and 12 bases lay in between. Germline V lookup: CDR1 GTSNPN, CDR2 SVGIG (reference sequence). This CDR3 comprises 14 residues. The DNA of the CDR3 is TGTGCCTGGAGTCCGGGAGGGTCCGGAAACACCATATATTTT. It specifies CAWSPGGSGNTIYF.

The CDR3 DNA reads as TGTGCCAGCAGTCCAGATTACTCCTACAATGAGCAGTTCTTC. Its translation is CASSPDYSYNEQFF. The chain employs TRBV6-4 and TRBJ2-1; D unresolved. CDR3 length: 14 amino acids. V lost 5 bases and J 0 bases, leaving 8 bases between the germline ends. Germline CDR1 MRHNA, CDR2 SNTAGT.

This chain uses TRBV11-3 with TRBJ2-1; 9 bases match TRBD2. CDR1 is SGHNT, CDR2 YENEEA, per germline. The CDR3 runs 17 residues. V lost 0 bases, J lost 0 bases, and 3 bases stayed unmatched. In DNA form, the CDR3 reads TGTGCCAGCAGCTTAGATCAAGCGGGGGGCTCCTACAATGAGCAGTTCTTC. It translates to CASSLDQAGGSYNEQFF.

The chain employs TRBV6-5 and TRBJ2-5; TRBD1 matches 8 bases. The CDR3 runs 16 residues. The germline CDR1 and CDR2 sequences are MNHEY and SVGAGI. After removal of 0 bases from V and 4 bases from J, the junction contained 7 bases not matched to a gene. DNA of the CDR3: TGTGCCAGCAGTTACTCGACGGGACAGGCGCGAGAGACCCAGTACTTC. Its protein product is CASSYSTGQARETQYF.

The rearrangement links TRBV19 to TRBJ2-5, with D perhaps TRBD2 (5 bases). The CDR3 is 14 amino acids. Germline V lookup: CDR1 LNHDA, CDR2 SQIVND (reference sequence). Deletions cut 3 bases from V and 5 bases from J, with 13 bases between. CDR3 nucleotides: TGTGCCAGTAGTATGAAAGTCAGAGGGGAGACCCAGTACTTC. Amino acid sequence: CASSMKVRGETQYF. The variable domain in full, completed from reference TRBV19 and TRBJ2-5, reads DGGITQSPKYLFRKEGQNVTLSCEQNLNHDAMYWYRQDPGQGLRLIYYSQIVNDFQKGDIAEGYSVSREKKESFPLTVTSAQKNPTAFYLCASSMKVRGETQYFGPGTRLLVL.

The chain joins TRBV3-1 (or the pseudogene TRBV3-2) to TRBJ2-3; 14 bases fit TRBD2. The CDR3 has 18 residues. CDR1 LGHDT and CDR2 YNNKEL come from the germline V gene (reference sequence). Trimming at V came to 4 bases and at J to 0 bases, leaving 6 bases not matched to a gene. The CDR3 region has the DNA TGTGCCAGCAGCCCAGGGACTAGCGGGGGACCTAGCACAGATACGCAGTATTTT. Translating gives CASSPGTSGGPSTDTQYF.

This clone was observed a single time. Here the CDR3 reads CSARSGTEAFF. The CDR3 nucleotides are TGCAGTGCTAGAAGCGGCACTGAAGCTTTCTTT. V gene TRBV20-1 combines with J gene TRBJ1-1, with no clear D. The V and J ends lost 2 bases and 4 bases respectively, with 5 bases between them. CDR3 length equals 11 residues. Germline V lookup: CDR1 DFQATT, CDR2 SNEGSKA (reference sequence).

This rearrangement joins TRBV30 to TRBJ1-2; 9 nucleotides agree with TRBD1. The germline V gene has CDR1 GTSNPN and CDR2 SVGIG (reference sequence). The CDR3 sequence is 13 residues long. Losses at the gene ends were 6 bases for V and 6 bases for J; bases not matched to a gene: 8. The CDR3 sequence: CACHRGPEDGYTF. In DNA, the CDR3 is TGTGCCTGCCACAGGGGGCCTGAGGATGGCTACACCTTC.

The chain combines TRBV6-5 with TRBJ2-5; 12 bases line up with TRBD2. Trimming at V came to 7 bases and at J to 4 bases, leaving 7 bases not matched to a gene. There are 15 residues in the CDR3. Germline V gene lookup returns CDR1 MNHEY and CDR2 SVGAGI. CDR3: CASNLAGGPRETQYF. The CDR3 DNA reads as TGTGCCAGCAATCTAGCGGGGGGGCCGAGAGAGACCCAGTACTTC.

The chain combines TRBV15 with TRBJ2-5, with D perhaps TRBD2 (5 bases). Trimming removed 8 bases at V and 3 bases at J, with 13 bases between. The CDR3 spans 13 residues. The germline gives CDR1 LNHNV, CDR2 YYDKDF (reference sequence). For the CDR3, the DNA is TGTGCCACCTCTACGGGATTCAAAGAGACCCAGTACTTC. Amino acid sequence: CATSTGFKETQYF.